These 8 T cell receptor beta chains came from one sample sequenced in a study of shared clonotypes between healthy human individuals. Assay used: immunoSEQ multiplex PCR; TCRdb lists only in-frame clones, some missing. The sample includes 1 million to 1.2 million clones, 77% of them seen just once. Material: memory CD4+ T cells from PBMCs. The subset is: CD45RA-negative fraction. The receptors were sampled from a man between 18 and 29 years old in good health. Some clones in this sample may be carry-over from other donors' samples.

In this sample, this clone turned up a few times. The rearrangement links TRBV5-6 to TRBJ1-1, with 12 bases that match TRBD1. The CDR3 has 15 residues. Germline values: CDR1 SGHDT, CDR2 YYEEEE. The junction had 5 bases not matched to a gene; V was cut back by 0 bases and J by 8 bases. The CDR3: CASSLVGTGGSEAFF. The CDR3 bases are TGTGCCAGCAGCTTGGTGGGGACAGGGGGCTCGGAAGCTTTCTTT.

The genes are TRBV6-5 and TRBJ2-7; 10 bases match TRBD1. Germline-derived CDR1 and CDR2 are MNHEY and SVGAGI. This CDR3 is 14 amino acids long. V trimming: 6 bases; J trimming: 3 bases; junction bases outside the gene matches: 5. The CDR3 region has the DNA TGTGCCAGCAGGCGTGGGACAGGGGTCTACGAGCAGTACTTC. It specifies CASRRGTGVYEQYF.

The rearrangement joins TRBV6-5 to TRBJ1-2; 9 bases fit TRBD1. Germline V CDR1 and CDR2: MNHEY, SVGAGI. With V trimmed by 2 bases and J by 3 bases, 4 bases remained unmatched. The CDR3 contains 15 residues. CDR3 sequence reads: CASSYPRTGDYGYTF. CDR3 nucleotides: TGTGCCAGCAGTTACCCTAGGACAGGGGACTATGGCTACACCTTC.

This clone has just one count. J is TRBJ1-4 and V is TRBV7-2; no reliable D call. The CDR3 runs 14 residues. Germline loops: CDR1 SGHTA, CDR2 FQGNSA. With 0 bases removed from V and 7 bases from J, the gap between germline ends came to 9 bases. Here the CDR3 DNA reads TGTGCCAGCAGCTTAGCTTCGGGGTCTGAAAAACTGTTTTTT. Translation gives CASSLASGSEKLFF.

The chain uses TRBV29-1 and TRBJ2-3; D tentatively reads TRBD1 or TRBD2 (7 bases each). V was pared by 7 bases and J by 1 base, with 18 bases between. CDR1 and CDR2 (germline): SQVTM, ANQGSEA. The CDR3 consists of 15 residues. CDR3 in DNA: TGCAGCGCCAGGGGGGGACTTAGGGGCACAGATACGCAGTATTTT. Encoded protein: CSARGGLRGTDTQYF.

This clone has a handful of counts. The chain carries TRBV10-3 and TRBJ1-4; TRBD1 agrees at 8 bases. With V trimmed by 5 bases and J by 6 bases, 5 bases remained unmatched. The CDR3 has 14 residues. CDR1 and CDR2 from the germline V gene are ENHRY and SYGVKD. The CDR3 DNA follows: TGTGCCATCAGTCCCAGGGGGCTGGATGAAAAACTGTTTTTT. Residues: CAISPRGLDEKLFF.

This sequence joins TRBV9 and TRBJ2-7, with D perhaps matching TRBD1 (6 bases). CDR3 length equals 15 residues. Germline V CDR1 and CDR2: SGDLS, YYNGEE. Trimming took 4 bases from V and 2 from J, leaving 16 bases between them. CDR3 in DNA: TGTGCCAGCAGCCCAGGGGCTAGCAGAACCTACGAGCAGTACTTC. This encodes CASSPGASRTYEQYF.

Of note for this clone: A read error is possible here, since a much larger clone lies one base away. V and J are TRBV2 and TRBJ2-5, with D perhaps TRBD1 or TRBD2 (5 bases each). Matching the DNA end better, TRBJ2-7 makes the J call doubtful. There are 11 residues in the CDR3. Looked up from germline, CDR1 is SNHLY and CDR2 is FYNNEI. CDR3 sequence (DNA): TGTGCCAGCAGTGAGAGGGGCGAGCAGTACTTC. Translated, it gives CASSERGEQYF.